The TCR beta chain under discussion was sequenced for a study of CD8+ T cells in alopecia areata (dated by TCRdb to 2017 to 2018). Study-wide context: The study used high-throughput TCRbeta sequencing to examine T cell clonal expansion in alopecia areata, in both the C3H/HeJ mouse model and human patients. Scalp clonality was compared among normal scalp (n=4), patchy alopecia areata scalp (n=8), and alopecia totalis/universalis scalp (n=8). RNA was extracted with the PAXgene miRNA kit for fixed scalp, the miRNeasy kit for PBMCs, and the RNeasy kit for mouse skin. TCRbeta CDR3 regions were amplified by immunoSEQ multiplex PCR using 35 Vbeta forward and 13 Jbeta reverse primers. Human TCRbeta sequencing covered scalp tissue and sorted CD4+ and CD8+ peripheral blood T cells from patchy and totalis/universalis alopecia areata patients and healthy controls.

Beyond this particular receptor, the publication reports: Compared with normal scalp, lesional scalp had higher clonality and more expanded CD8+ clones, particularly in alopecia totalis/universalis, a pattern that suggests antigenic drive. Shared TCR sequences between patients were less evident than in mice, which may be partly attributable to HLA diversity in the patient population. Unlike mouse skin, where gammadelta T cells dominate, normal human skin contains resident alphabeta T cells that get sequenced too, which complicates analysis of the scalp TCR repertoire.

PBMCs were separated by density centrifugation and stained for CD3, CD4 and CD8, after which CD4+ and CD8+ T cells were sorted on a FACSAria. Scalp biopsies and blood samples were provided by unaffected controls. Comments on this clone: Its binding antigen is unknown. The input lacks base qualities; no much larger clone sits a single base away.

Libraries were built with the immunoSEQ multiplex PCR assay. RNA was extracted from all samples and reverse transcribed into cDNA as template for TCR sequencing. First-strand cDNA was synthesized using SuperScript III with a 2:1 mix of oligo-dT and random hexamers. A synthetic immune receptor repertoire was used to assess amplification bias, and residual bias was removed computationally. In the original analysis: Raw reads were preprocessed to remove errors, and CDR3 was defined according to IMGT conventions as the region from the conserved cysteine to phenylalanine. To get clonality, Shannon entropy was normalized by log2 of the number of productive unique TCRs and the result was subtracted from 1. CD4 or CD8 identity of scalp clones was inferred by cross-referencing scalp TCRbeta sequences with sorted blood CD4 and CD8 repertoires. In its TCRdb copy, this immuneACCESS table keeps in-frame sequences only and misses some clones. Where compared with another copy, unresolved V genes explain less than half of these, and the others have no known cause. The V and J calls and clone size were taken over from that table, and D and trimming were inferred from the DNA. This sample holds 100,000 to 130,000 clones; around 55% were observed only once. The ten largest clones capture 20% to 25% of the sample.

The junction carries 10 bases between V and J, which are trimmed by 7 bases and 3 bases respectively. The germline V gene (reference sequence) provides CDR1 GTSNPN and CDR2 SVGIG. The cysteine opens and the phenylalanine closes a CDR3 of 11 amino acids. CDR3 DNA only is kept here, 33 bases in frame from base 1. Sequencing was carried out using CD8+ T cells sorted from blood. The chain is encoded by TRBV30 joined to TRBJ2-7, with a weak D call of TRBD1 (6 bases match). The TCR originated in a human donor in good health. The CDR3 protein is CASIRGYEQYF. The DNA sequence follows: TGTGCCTCGATCAGGGGCTACGAGCAGTACTTC.